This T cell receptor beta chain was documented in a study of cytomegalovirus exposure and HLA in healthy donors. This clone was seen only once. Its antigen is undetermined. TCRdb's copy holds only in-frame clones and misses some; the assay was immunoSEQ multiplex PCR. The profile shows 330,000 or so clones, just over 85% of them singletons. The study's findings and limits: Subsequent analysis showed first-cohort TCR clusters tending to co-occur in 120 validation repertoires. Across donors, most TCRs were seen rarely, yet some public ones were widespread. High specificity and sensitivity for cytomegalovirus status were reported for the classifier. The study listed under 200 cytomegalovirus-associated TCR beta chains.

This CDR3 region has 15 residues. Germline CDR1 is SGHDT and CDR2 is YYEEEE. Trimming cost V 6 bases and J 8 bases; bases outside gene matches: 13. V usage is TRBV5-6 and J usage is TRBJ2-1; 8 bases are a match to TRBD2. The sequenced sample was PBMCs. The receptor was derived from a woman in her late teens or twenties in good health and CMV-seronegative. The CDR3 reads CASITLAAPWDEQFF. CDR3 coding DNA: TGTGCCAGCATCACACTAGCGGCTCCCTGGGATGAGCAGTTCTTC.